The clone carrying this T cell receptor beta chain occurred a few times. Its antigen is still unknown. This table comes from immunoSEQ multiplex PCR, and its TCRdb copy is limited to in-frame clones, with some not included. This table holds around 20,000 clones, around 82% found once. This entry comes from a study of early stage breast cancer tumors. Study overall: Of around 15 invasive breast tumors, about a dozen were hormone receptor-positive, HER2-negative. Notes on the study in general: Compared with adjacent normal breast tissue, tumors showed around 2.7-fold greater T cell density and higher clonality. Tumor and normal breast were distinguished via blood comparison in about 90% of the 16 patients.

Germline CDR1 reads SGHAT; CDR2 reads FQDESV (reference sequence). V was clipped by 0 bases and J by 11 bases, with 13 bases between them. The CDR3 consists of 13 residues. Sequences were obtained from blood. This TCR derives from a person aged 65 to 85 with breast cancer. J is TRBJ1-1 and V is TRBV11-1; D ambiguous. In nucleotides, the CDR3 is TGTGCCAGCAGCTTAGCTGTGGCGTCAGCGGCTTTCTTT. Translated, it gives CASSLAVASAAFF.